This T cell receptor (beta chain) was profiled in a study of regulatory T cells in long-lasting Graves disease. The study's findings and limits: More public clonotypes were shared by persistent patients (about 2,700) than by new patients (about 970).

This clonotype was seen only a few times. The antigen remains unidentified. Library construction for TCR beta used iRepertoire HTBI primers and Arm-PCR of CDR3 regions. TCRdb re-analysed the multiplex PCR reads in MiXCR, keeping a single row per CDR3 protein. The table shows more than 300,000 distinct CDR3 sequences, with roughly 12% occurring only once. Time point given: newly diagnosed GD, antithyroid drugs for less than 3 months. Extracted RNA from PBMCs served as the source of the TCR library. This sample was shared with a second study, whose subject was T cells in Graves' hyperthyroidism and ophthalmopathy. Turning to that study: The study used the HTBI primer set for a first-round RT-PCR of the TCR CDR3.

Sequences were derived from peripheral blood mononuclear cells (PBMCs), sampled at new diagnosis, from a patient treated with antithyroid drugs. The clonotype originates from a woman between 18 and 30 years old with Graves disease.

The CDR3 spells CASRLRSGGNTIYF. In DNA, the CDR3 is TGTGCCAGCCGCCTGAGGTCGGGCGGAAACACCATATATTTT. The chain carries TRBV5-5 and TRBJ1-3; no clear D. Germline loops: CDR1 SGHKS, CDR2 YYEKEE (reference sequence). This CDR3 is built from 14 residues. V was trimmed by 7 bases and J by 4 bases, leaving 15 bases between them.